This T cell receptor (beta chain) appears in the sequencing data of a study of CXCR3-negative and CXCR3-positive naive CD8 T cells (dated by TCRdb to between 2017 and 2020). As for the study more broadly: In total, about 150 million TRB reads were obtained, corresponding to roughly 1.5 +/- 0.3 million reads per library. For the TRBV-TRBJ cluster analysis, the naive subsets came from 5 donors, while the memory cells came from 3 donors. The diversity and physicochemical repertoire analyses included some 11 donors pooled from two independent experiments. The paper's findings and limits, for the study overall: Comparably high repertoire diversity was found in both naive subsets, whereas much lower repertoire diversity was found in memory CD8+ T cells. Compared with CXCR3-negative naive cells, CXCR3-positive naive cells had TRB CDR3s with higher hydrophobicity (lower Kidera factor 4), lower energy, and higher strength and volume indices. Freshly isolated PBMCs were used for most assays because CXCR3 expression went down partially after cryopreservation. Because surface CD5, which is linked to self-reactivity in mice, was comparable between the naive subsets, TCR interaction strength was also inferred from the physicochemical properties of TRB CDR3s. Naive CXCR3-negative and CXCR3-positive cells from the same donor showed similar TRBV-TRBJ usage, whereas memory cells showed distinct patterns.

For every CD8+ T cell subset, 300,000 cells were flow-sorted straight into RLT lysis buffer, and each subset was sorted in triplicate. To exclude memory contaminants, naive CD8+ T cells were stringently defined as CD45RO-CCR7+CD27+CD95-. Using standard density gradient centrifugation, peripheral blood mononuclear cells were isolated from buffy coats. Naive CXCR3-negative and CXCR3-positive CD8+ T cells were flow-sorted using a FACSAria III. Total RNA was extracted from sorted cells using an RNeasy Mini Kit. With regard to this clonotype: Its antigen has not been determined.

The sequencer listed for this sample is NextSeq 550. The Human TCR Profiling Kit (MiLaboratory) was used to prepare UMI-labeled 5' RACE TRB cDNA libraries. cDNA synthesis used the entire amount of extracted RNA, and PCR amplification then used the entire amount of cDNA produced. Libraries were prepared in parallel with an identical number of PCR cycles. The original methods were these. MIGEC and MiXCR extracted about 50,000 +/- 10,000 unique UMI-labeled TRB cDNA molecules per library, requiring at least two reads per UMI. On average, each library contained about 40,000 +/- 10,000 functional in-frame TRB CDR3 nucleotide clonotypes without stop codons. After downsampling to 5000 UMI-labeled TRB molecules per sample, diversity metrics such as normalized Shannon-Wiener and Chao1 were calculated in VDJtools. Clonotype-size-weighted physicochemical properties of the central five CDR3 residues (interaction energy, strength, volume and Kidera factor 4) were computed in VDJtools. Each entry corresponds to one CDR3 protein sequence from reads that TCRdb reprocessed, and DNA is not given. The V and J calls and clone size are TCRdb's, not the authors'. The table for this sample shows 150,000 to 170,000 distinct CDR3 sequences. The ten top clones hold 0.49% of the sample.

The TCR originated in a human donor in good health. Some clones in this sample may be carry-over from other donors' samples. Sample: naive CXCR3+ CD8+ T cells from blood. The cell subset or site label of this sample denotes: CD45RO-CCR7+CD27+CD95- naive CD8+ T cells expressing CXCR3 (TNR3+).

The CDR3 region: CASRGSGTIPLSETQYF. Rearrangement joined TRBV6-5 to TRBJ2-5; TCRdb names TRBD2, which stays unverified in the absence of DNA. CDR1 and CDR2 (MNHEY, SVGAGI) derive from the germline V gene. Including the terminal cysteine and phenylalanine, the CDR3 comprises 17 residues. This entry has no DNA.